The 5 T cell receptor beta chains in this list originate from one sample, sequenced in a study of blood T cell repertoires in COVID-19. The protocol was immunoSEQ multiplex PCR, while the TCRdb copy is restricted to in-frame clones and leaves out a portion. The sample has over 200,000 clones, about 85% seen once. Input material: peripheral blood. These receptors were taken from a woman between 18 and 29 years old who had recovered from COVID-19.

The chain joins TRBV9 to TRBJ1-2, with 7 bases aligning to TRBD1. The trim removed 3 bases at V and 5 bases at J, leaving 10 bases unmatched. Germline assignment: CDR1 SGDLS and CDR2 YYNGEE. This CDR3 has 15 residues. The CDR3 DNA reads as TGTGCCAGCAGCGACGGGACAGCGTTACAGTATGGCTACACCTTC. Residues: CASSDGTALQYGYTF.

This chain connects TRBV10-1 to TRBJ1-2; tentative D call: TRBD1 (6 bases). Germline values: CDR1 WNHNN, CDR2 SYGVQD (reference sequence). The CDR3 length is 13 residues. The V end lost 5 bases, the J end lost 4 bases, and 11 bases lay between the germline ends. As DNA, the CDR3 is TGCGCCAGCAGTCGACAGGCGACCTATGGCTACACCTTC. Amino acids: CASSRQATYGYTF.

The chain carries TRBV6-5 and TRBJ1-1; 7 bases fit TRBD1. The CDR3 totals 15 residues. V was clipped by 0 bases and J by 3 bases; unmatched bases: 4. The germline gives CDR1 MNHEY, CDR2 SVGAGI. The CDR3 bases are TGTGCCAGCAGTTACTCAGTCAGGGGGGACACTGAAGCTTTCTTT. This gives the protein CASSYSVRGDTEAFF.

This clone was picked up one time. The CDR3 reads CASSLVYQRHGELFF. The DNA of the CDR3 is TGTGCCAGCAGCTTAGTATACCAAAGACACGGGGAGCTGTTTTTT. The chain links TRBV11-2 to TRBJ2-2; D is undetermined. This CDR3 comprises 15 residues. In germline, CDR1 is SGHAT, CDR2 FQNNGV. V lost 1 base and J 7 bases, leaving 13 bases between the germline ends. The full variable domain, in which reference TRBV11-2 and TRBJ2-2 provide the parts outside the CDR3, is EAGVAQSPRYKIIEKRQSVAFWCNPISGHATLYWYQQILGQGPKLLIQFQNNGVVDDSQLPKDRFSAERLKGVDSTLKIQPAKLEDSAVYLCASSLVYQRHGELFFGEGSRLTVL.

V and J are TRBV6-5 and TRBJ2-1, with 8 positions matching TRBD2. CDR3 length: 15 residues. The germline V gene has CDR1 MNHEY and CDR2 SVGAGI. The V gene end was trimmed by 0 bases and the J gene end by 4 bases; junction bases not matched to a gene: 2. CDR3 nucleotide sequence: TGTGCCAGCAGTTACTCCCGGGAGGGATACAATGAGCAGTTCTTC. Translated: CASSYSREGYNEQFF.